This T cell receptor beta chain was documented in a study of T-cell memory formation after mild COVID-19. For the study at large: TCR clusters were mostly confined to one donor each. Study results and limitations: Clones that contracted from day 15 to 85 had balanced CD4/CD8; later expanders were CD4+ biased. Memory sampled before infection contained some responding clones, suggesting cross-reactive memory joined. Mainly CM and EM harbored the contracting CD4+ clones; mainly EMRA harbored the CD8+ ones.

The CDR3 is 15 residues long. V dropped 3 bases and J dropped 3 bases, with 15 bases sitting between them. From the 5' RACE reads, TCRdb called clonotypes with MiXCR, one entry per CDR3 protein. The table shows roughly 580,000 distinct CDR3 sequences, with about a sixth occurring only once. In the case of this clonotype: Its antigen is unknown.

This chain joins TRBV12-3 or TRBV12-4 and TRBJ2-7; D is possibly TRBD1 (5 bases). The sequencing input was PBMCs or a T cell subset sorted from them (not recorded which). The TCR was taken from an adult woman who had mild COVID-19 (a few samples of this study predate the infection). Cell type and time point are not known. For the CDR3, the DNA is TGTGCCAGCAGTTTGCGACAGCCGGCGGTCTACGAGCAGTACTTC. This codes for CASSLRQPAVYEQYF.